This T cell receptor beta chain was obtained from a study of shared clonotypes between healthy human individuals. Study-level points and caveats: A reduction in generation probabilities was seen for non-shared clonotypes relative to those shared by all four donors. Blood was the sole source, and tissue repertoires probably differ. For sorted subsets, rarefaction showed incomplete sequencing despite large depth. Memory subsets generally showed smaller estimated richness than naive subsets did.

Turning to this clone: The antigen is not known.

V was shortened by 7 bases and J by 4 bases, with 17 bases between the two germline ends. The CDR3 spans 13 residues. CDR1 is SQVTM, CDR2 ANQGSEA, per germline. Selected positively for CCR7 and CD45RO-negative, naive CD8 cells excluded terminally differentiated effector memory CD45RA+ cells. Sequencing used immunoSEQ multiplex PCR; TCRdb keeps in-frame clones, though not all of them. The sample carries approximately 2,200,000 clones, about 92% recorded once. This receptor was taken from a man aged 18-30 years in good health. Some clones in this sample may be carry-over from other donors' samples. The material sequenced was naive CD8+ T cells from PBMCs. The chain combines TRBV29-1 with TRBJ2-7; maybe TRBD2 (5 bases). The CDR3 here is CSGTADGSYEQYF. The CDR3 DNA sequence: TGCAGCGGAACGGCCGATGGGAGTTACGAGCAGTACTTC.